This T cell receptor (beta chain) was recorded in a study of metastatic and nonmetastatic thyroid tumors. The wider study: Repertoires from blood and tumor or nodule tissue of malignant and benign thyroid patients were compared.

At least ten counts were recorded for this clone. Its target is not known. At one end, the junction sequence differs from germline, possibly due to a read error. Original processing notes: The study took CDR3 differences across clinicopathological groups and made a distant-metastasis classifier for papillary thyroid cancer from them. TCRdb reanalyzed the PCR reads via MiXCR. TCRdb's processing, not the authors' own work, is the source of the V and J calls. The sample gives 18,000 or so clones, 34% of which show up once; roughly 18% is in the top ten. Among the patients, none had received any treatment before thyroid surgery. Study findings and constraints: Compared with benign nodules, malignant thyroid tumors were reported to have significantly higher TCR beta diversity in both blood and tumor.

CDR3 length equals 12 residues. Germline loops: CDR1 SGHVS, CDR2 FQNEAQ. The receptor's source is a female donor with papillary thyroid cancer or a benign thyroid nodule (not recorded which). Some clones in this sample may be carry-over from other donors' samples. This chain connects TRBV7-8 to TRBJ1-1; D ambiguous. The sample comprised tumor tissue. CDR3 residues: CASSLDPFEAFF. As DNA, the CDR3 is TGTGCCAGTAGCTTAGACCCTTTCGAAGCTTTCTTT.